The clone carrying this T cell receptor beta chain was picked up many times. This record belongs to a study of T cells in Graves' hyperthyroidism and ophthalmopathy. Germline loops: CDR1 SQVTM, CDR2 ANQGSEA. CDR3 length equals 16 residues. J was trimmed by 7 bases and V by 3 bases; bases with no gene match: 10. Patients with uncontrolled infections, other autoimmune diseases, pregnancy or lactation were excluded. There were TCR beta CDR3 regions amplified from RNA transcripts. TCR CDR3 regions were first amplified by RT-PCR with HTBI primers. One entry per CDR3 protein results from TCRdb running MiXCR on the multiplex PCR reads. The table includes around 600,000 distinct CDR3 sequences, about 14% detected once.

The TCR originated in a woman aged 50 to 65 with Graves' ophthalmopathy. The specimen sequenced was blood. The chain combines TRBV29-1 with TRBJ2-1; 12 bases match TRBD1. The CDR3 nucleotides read TGCAGCGTTGAGGGACAGGGGGCCTCGACGTGGAATGAGCAGTTCTTC. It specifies CSVEGQGASTWNEQFF.